The 8 T cell receptor beta chains in this list originate from one sample, sequenced in a study of T-cell memory formation after mild COVID-19. TCRdb re-analysed the 5' RACE reads in MiXCR, keeping a single row per CDR3 protein. The sample contains tens of thousands of distinct CDR3 sequences, 10% to 15% of which appear only once. The specimen was PBMCs or a T cell subset sorted from them (not recorded which). These receptors were obtained from a man between 18 and 29 years old who had mild COVID-19 (a few samples of this study predate the infection). Cell type and time point are not known.

V gene TRBV30 combines with J gene TRBJ1-5; no clear D. The V gene lost 1 base and the J gene lost 0 bases, with 4 bases spanning the gap. Germline lookup yields CDR1 GTSNPN and CDR2 SVGIG (reference sequence). The CDR3 consists of 13 residues. The CDR3 protein is CAWSEYSNQPQHF. CDR3 DNA: TGTGCCTGGAGTGAATATAGCAATCAGCCCCAGCATTTT.

At least ten counts were recorded for this clonotype. This chain joins TRBV29-1 and TRBJ1-4; D gene ambiguous. Germline CDR1 reads SQVTM; CDR2 reads ANQGSEA. The CDR3 has 12 residues. V lost 3 bases to trimming and J lost 4 bases, with 6 bases between them. Here the CDR3 reads CSVEADNEKLFF. In DNA form, the CDR3 reads TGCAGCGTTGAGGCGGATAATGAAAAACTGTTTTTT.

This clonotype was found a few times. The rearrangement links TRBV5-1 to TRBJ1-1, with D unclear. The germline CDR1 and CDR2 sequences are SGHRS and YFSETQ. V was clipped by 0 bases and J by 1 base, with 7 bases between them. This CDR3 is 14 amino acids long. This chain's CDR3 is CASSLEPTNTEAFF. The CDR3 DNA sequence: TGCGCCAGCAGCTTGGAACCGACGAACACTGAAGCTTTCTTT.

Only a few counts were recorded for this clonotype. The V gene is TRBV7-2, the J gene TRBJ2-5; tentatively, D is TRBD1 or TRBD2 (6 bases each). The CDR3 spans 15 residues. Trimming removed 1 base from V and 2 bases from J, with 11 bases in between. CDR1 is SGHTA and CDR2 is FQGNSA in the germline V gene. The CDR3, as DNA: TGTGCCAGCAGCTTAGGGAGGGGGTGGCAAGAGACCCAGTACTTC. It translates to CASSLGRGWQETQYF. The whole variable domain, filled in from reference TRBV7-2 and TRBJ2-5, reads GAGVSQSPSNKVTEKGKDVELRCDPISGHTALYWYRQSLGQGLEFLIYFQGNSAPDKSGLPSDRFSAERTGGSVSTLTIQRTQQEDSAVYLCASSLGRGWQETQYFGPGTRLLVL.

This clonotype was seen at least ten times. The chain employs TRBV20-1 and TRBJ2-5, with 11 positions matching TRBD2. V dropped 5 bases and J dropped 5; count of bases not matched to a gene: 10. From germline, CDR1 is DFQATT and CDR2 SNEGSKA (reference sequence). CDR3 length: 15 amino acids. Written as DNA, the CDR3 is TGCAGTGCTGGGCCTAGCGGGGGGCCCCAGGAGACCCAGTACTTC. Protein product: CSAGPSGGPQETQYF.

This clonotype was counted many times. J is TRBJ2-5 and V is TRBV5-1; the D is unclear. This CDR3 spans 14 amino acids. V lost 0 bases and J lost 1, with 7 bases in between. Looked up from germline, CDR1 is SGHRS and CDR2 is YFSETQ. CDR3 DNA sequence: TGCGCCAGCAGCTTGGGGGCATCCCAAGAGACCCAGTACTTC. Protein: CASSLGASQETQYF.

This clonotype appeared many times. The rearrangement uses TRBV7-9 and TRBJ2-5, with 11 nucleotides matching TRBD1. Germline CDR1 is SEHNR and CDR2 is FQNEAQ (reference sequence). V lost 1 base, J lost 7 bases, and 8 bases stayed unmatched. This CDR3 contains 16 residues. This CDR3 reads CASSLVGQGAGGTQYF. As DNA, the CDR3 is TGTGCCAGCAGCTTAGTAGGACAGGGGGCCGGAGGGACCCAGTACTTC.

This clonotype showed up many times. The chain is built from TRBV7-3 and TRBJ1-2; D possibly corresponds to TRBD1 (6 bases). V gave up 5 bases and J gave up 7 bases, with 11 bases separating them. The CDR3 spans 12 residues. Germline V lookup: CDR1 SGHTA, CDR2 FQGTGA. The CDR3, as DNA: TGTGCCAGCAGCGAGGGGGGGAGTGGCTACACCTTC. This codes for CASSEGGSGYTF.